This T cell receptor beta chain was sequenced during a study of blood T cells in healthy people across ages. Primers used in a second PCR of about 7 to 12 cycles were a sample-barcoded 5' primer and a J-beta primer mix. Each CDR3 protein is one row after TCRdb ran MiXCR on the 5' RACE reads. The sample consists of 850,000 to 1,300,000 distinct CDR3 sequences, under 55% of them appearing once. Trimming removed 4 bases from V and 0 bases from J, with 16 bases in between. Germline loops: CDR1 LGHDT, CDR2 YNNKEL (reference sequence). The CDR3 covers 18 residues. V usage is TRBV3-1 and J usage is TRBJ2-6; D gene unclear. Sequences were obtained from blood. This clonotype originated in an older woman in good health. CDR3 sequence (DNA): TGTGCCAGCAGCCCTCTCGGAGCACGGACCTCTGGGGCCAACGTCCTGACTTTC. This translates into CASSPLGARTSGANVLTF.